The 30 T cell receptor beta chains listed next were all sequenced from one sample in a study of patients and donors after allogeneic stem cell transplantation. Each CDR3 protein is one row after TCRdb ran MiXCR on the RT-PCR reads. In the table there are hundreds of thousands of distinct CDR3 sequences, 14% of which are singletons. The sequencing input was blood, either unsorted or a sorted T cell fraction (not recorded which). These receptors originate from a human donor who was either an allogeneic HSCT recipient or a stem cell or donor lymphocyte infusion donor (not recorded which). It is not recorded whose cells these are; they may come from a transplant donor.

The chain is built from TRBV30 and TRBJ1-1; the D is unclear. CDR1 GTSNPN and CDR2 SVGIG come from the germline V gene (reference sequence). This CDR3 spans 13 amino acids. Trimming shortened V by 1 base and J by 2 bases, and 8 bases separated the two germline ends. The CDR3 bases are TGTGCCTGGAGTGATGGGTTCAACACTGAAGCTTTCTTT. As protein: CAWSDGFNTEAFF.

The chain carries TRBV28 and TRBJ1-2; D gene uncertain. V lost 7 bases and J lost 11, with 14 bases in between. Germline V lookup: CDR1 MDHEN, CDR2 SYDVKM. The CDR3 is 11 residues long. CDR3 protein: CASTNTGSYTF. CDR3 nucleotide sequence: TGTGCCAGCACCAATACCGGGAGTTACACCTTC.

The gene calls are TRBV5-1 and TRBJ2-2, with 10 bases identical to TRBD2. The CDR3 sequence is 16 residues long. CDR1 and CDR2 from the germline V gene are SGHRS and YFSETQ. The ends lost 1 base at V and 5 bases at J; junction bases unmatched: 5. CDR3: CASSLRSSGSTGELFF. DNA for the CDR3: TGCGCCAGCAGCTTGAGGTCTAGCGGGAGTACCGGGGAGCTGTTTTTT.

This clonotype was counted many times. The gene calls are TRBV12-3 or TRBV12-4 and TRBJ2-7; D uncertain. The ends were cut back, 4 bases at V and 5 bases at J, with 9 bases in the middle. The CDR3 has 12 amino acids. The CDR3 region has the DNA TGTGCCAGCAGTTACCTCAGGAACGAGCAGTACTTC. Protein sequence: CASSYLRNEQYF.

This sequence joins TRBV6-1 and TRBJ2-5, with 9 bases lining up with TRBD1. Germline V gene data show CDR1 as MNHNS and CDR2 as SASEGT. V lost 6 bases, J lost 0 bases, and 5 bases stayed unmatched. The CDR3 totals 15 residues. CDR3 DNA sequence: TGTGCCAGCAGCATGGGACAGGGCTACCAAGAGACCCAGTACTTC. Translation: CASSMGQGYQETQYF.

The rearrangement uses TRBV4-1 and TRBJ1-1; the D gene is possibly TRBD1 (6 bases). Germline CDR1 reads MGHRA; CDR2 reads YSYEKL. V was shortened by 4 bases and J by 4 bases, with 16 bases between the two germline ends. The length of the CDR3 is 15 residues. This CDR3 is CASSRAEGGFTEAFF. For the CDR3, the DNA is TGCGCCAGCAGCCGAGCGGAGGGGGGGTTCACTGAAGCTTTCTTT.

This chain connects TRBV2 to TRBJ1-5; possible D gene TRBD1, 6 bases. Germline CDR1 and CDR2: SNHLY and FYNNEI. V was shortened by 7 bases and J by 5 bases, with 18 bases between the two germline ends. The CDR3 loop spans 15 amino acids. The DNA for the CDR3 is TGTGCCAGCACTCAGAACGGGGGCCTCCATCAGCCCCAGCATTTT. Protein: CASTQNGGLHQPQHF.

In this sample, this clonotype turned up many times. CDR3 loop: CASSQGPSMDQPQHF. CDR3 sequence (DNA): TGCGCCAGCAGCCAAGGTCCTTCAATGGACCAGCCCCAGCATTTT. This chain connects TRBV4-3 to TRBJ1-5; D is unclear. The V gene lost 1 base and the J gene lost 7 bases, with 14 bases spanning the gap. CDR1 and CDR2 from the germline V gene are LGHNA and YSLEER. This CDR3 has 15 amino acids.

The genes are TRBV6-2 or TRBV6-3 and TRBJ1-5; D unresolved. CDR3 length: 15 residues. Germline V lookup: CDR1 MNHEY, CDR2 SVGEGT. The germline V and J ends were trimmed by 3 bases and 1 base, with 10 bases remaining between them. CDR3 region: CASSYGVFSNQPQHF. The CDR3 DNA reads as TGTGCCAGCAGTTATGGGGTGTTCAGCAATCAGCCCCAGCATTTT.

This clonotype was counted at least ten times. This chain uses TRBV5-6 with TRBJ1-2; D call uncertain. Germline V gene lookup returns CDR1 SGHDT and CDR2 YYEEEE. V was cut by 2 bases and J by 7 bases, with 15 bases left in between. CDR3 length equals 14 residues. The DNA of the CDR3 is TGTGCCAGCAGCTTTATCCCTTTGCAGTCTGGCTACACCTTC. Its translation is CASSFIPLQSGYTF.

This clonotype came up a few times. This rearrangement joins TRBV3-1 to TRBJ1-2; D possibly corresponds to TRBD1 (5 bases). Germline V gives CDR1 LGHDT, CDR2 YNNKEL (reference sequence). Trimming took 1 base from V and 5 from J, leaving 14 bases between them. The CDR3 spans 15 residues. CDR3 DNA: TGTGCCAGCAGCCAAGGTCCAGGTGCAGGGTATGGCTACACCTTC. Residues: CASSQGPGAGYGYTF.

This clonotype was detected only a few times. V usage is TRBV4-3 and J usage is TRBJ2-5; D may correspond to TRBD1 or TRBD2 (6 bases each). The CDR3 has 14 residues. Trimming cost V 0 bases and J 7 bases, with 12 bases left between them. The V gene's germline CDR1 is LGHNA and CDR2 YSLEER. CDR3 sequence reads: CASSQDRRGGTQYF. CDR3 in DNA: TGCGCCAGCAGCCAAGATCGCAGGGGAGGGACCCAGTACTTC.

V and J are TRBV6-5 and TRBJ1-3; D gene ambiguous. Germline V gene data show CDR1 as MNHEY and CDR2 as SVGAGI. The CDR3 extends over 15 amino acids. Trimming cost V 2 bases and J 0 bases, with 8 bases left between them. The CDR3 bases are TGTGCCAGCAGTTACGTCGGGGACTCTGGAAACACCATATATTTT. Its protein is CASSYVGDSGNTIYF.

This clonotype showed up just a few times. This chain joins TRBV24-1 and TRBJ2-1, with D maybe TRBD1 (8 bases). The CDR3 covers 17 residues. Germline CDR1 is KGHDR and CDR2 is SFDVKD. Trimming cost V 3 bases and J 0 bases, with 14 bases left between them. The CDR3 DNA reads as TGTGCCACCAGTGATGACAGGGGAGGGAGCTCCTACAATGAGCAGTTCTTC. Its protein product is CATSDDRGGSSYNEQFF.

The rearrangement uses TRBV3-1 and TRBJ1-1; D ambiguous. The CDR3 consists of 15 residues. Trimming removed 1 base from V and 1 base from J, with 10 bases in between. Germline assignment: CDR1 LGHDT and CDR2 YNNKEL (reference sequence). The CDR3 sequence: CASSQGAGSNTEAFF. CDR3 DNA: TGTGCCAGCAGCCAAGGGGCAGGTTCGAACACTGAAGCTTTCTTT.

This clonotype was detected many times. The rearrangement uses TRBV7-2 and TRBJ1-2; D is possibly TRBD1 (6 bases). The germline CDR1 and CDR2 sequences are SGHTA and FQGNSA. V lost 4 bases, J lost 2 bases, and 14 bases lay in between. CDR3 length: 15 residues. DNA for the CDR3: TGTGCCAGCAGCTCCCTGGCGGGGACAAACTATGGCTACACCTTC. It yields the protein CASSSLAGTNYGYTF. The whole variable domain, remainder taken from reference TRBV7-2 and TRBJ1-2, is GAGVSQSPSNKVTEKGKDVELRCDPISGHTALYWYRQSLGQGLEFLIYFQGNSAPDKSGLPSDRFSAERTGGSVSTLTIQRTQQEDSAVYLCASSSLAGTNYGYTFGSGTRLTVV.

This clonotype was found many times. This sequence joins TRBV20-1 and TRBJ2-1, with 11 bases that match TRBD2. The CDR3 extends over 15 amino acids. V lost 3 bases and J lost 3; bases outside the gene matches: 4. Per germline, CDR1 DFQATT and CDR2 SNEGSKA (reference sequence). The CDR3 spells CSARDGTSGYNEQFF. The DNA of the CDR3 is TGCAGTGCTAGGGACGGGACTAGCGGCTACAATGAGCAGTTCTTC.

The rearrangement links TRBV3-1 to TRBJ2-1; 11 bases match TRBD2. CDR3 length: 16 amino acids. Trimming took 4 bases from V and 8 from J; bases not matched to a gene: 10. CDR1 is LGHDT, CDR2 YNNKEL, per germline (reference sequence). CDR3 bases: TGTGCCAGCAGCCCAGAACTAGCGGGAGTATCCGATGAGCAGTTCTTC. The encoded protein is CASSPELAGVSDEQFF.

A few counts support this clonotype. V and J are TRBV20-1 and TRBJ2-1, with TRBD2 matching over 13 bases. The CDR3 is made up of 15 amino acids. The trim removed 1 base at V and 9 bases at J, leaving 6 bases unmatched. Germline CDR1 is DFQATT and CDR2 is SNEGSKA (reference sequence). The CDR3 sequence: CSARAPGLAGSEQFF. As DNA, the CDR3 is TGCAGTGCTAGAGCTCCGGGACTAGCGGGAAGTGAGCAGTTCTTC.

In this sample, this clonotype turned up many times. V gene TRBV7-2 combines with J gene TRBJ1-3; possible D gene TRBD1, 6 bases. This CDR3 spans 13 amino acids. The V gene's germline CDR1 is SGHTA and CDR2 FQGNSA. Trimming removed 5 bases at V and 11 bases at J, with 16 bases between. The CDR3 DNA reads TGTGCCAGCAGCCCGAGCCGGGGGCCAGCCATATATTTT. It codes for CASSPSRGPAIYF.

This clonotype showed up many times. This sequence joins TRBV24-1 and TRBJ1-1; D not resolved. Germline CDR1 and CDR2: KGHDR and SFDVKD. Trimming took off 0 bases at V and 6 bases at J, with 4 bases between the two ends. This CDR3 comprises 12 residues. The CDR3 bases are TGTGCCACCAGTGATTTGCCACCTGAAGCTTTCTTT. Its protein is CATSDLPPEAFF.

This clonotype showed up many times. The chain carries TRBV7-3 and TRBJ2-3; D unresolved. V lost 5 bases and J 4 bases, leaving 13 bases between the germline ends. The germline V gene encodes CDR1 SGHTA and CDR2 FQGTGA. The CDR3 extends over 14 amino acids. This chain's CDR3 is CASSPEGYADTQYF. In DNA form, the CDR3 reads TGTGCCAGCAGCCCGGAAGGCTACGCAGATACGCAGTATTTT.

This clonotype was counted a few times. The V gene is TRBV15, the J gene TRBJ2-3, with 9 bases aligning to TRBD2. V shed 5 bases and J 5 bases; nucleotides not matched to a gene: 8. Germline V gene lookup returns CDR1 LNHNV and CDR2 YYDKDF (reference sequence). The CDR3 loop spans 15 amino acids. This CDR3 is CATSRGAGGLDTQYF. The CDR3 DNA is TGTGCCACCAGCCGAGGCGCGGGGGGGCTAGATACGCAGTATTTT.

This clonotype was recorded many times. CDR3 sequence: CASSFMDRVTEAFF. CDR3 DNA: TGCGCCAGCAGCTTTATGGACAGGGTGACTGAAGCTTTCTTT. The rearrangement links TRBV5-1 to TRBJ1-1; TRBD1 matches 8 bases. Germline V gives CDR1 SGHRS, CDR2 YFSETQ. Germline trimming cut 2 bases from V and 5 bases from J; bases unmatched to any gene: 5. This CDR3 is built from 14 residues.

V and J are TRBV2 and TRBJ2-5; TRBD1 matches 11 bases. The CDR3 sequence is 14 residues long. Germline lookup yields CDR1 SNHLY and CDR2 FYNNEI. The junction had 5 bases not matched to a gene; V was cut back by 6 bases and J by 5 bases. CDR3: CASRTRTGGETQYF. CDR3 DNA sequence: TGTGCCAGCAGGACAAGGACAGGGGGCGAGACCCAGTACTTC. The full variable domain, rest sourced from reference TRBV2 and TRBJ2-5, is EPEVTQTPSHQVTQMGQEVILRCVPISNHLYFYWYRQILGQKVEFLVSFYNNEISEKSEIFDDQFSVERPDGSNFTLKIRSTKLEDSAMYFCASRTRTGGETQYFGPGTRLLVL.

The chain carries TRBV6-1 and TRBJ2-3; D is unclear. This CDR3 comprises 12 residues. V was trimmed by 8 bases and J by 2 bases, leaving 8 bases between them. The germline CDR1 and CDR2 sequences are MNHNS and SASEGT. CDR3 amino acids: CASERDTDTQYF. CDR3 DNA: TGTGCCAGCGAAAGGGACACAGATACGCAGTATTTT.

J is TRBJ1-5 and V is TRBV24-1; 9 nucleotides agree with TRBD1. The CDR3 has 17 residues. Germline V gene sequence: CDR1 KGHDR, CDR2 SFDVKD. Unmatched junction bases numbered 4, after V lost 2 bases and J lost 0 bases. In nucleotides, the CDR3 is TGTGCCACCAGTGATTCGGGGACAGGGTATAGCAATCAGCCCCAGCATTTT. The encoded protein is CATSDSGTGYSNQPQHF.

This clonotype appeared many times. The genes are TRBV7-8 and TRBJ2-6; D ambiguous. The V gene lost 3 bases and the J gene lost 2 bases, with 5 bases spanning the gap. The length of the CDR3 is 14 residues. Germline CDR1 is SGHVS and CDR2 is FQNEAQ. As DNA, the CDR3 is TGTGCCAGCAGCTTTGGAACTGGGGCCAACGTCCTGACTTTC. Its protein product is CASSFGTGANVLTF.

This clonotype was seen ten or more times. This CDR3 is CSASNLRNEQFF. The CDR3 bases are TGCAGTGCTAGTAACCTGAGGAATGAGCAGTTCTTC. The chain carries TRBV20-1 and TRBJ2-1; D not resolved. V dropped 3 bases and J dropped 7 bases, with 10 bases sitting between them. Germline loops: CDR1 DFQATT, CDR2 SNEGSKA (reference sequence). This CDR3 is built from 12 residues.

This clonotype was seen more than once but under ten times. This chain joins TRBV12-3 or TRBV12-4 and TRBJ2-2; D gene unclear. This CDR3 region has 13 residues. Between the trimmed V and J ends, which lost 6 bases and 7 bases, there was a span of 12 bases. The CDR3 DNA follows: TGTGCCAGCAGGGCGGACGAAGTCGGGGAGCTGTTTTTT. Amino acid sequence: CASRADEVGELFF.